A selection of T cell receptor beta chains follows, all from one sample in a study of T-cell memory formation after mild COVID-19. TCRdb used MiXCR to reprocess the 5' RACE reads, holding one entry per CDR3 protein. The sample consists of about 400,000 distinct CDR3 sequences, 16% of them appearing once. Sequencing used PBMCs or a T cell subset sorted from them (not recorded which). The source of these receptors is a man younger than 35 who had mild COVID-19 (a few samples of this study predate the infection). Cell type and time point are not known. The CDR3 runs from the conserved cysteine through the conserved F or W. Fields, in order: V gene, J gene, clone size, D gene, CDR3 protein, CDR3 DNA. The D gene is left open where the match is weak. Only part of the rows carry a size: once, few, many, or a class if the clone is expanded.

>TRBV20-1|TRBJ1-5|NA|NA
CSARDPARGPQHF
TGCAGTGCTAGGGACCCGGCGCGGGGGCCCCAGCATTTT
>TRBV4-2|TRBJ2-2|few|TRBD2
CASSQEASGGATGELFF
TGTGCCAGCAGCCAAGAGGCAAGCGGGGGGGCCACCGGGGAGCTGTTTTTT
>TRBV5-1|TRBJ2-7|NA|TRBD1
CASSPTTGGEEQYF
TGCGCCAGCAGCCCCACGACAGGGGGCGAGGAGCAGTACTTC
>TRBV7-9|TRBJ2-2|few|NA
CASSLAAAGRTGELFF
TGTGCCAGCAGCTTAGCGGCCGCGGGGAGGACCGGGGAGCTGTTTTTT
>TRBV20-1|TRBJ2-5|few|NA
CSAREALAVETQYF
TGCAGTGCTAGAGAGGCCCTAGCTGTGGAGACCCAGTACTTC
>TRBV19|TRBJ2-3|few|TRBD1
CASGFRTGTDTQYF
TGTGCCAGTGGGTTCAGGACAGGGACAGATACGCAGTATTTT
>TRBV5-1|TRBJ2-2|few|NA
CASSWTTVEDTGELFF
TGCGCCAGCAGCTGGACAACCGTAGAGGACACCGGGGAGCTGTTTTTT
>TRBV5-1|TRBJ1-1|few|TRBD1
CASSTGGTNTEAFF
TGCGCCAGCAGCACAGGGGGCACGAACACTGAAGCTTTCTTT
>TRBV27|TRBJ2-5|many|NA
CASSSPDWGQETQYF
TGTGCCAGCAGTTCCCCCGACTGGGGCCAAGAGACCCAGTACTTC
>TRBV6-6|TRBJ1-5|many|NA
CASSLPRDLSSNQPQHF
TGTGCCAGCAGCCTCCCCCGGGACTTAAGTAGCAATCAGCCCCAGCATTTT
>TRBV2|TRBJ2-6|NA|NA
CASSEGQRLSGANVLTF
TGTGCCAGCAGTGAGGGACAACGGCTCTCTGGGGCCAACGTCCTGACTTTC
>TRBV7-9|TRBJ1-4|few|NA
CASTPVADEKLFF
TGTGCCAGCACCCCGGTGGCAGACGAAAAACTGTTTTTT
>TRBV4-3|TRBJ2-1|few|NA
CASSQDRSWDPTYNEQFF
TGCGCCAGCAGCCAAGATAGGAGTTGGGATCCCACCTACAATGAGCAGTTCTTC
>TRBV9|TRBJ2-1|many|TRBD2
CASSPGAASGSYNEQFF
TGTGCCAGCAGCCCTGGGGCGGCTAGCGGGTCTTACAATGAGCAGTTCTTC
>TRBV4-3|TRBJ2-5|NA|NA
CASSQGWDKYQETQYF
TGCGCCAGCAGCCAGGGTTGGGACAAGTACCAAGAGACCCAGTACTTC
>TRBV5-1|TRBJ2-3|few|TRBD1
CASSLADRASTDTQYF
TGCGCCAGCAGCTTGGCAGACAGGGCTAGCACAGATACGCAGTATTTT
>TRBV24-1|TRBJ2-1|few|TRBD1
CATSDLSPGQGYNEQFF
TGTGCCACCAGTGATTTGTCCCCGGGACAGGGATACAATGAGCAGTTCTTC
>TRBV20-1|TRBJ1-2|NA|NA
CSARVGLLTNYGYTF
TGCAGTGCTAGAGTGGGCCTACTCACTAACTATGGCTACACCTTC
>TRBV10-3|TRBJ1-5|once|NA
CAIMMDINQPQHF
TGTGCCATCATGATGGACATAAATCAGCCCCAGCATTTT
>TRBV6-2/TRBV6-3|TRBJ1-6|NA|NA
CASSYSRTATLHF
TGTGCCAGCAGTTACTCCCGGACAGCGACCCTCCACTTT
>TRBV6-5|TRBJ2-5|once|NA
CASSYSRGLKTQYF
TGTGCCAGCAGTTACTCGCGGGGTTTGAAGACCCAGTACTTC
>TRBV30|TRBJ1-5|NA|NA
CAWSARTGQPQHF
TGTGCCTGGAGCGCACGTACAGGTCAGCCCCAGCATTTT
>TRBV29-1|TRBJ2-7|few|NA
CSVGGQSYEQYF
TGCAGCGTTGGCGGACAGTCTTACGAGCAGTACTTC
>TRBV12-3/TRBV12-4|TRBJ1-2|NA|NA
CASSLALRSHGYTF
TGTGCCAGCAGTTTAGCCCTCCGCAGCCATGGCTACACCTTC
>TRBV5-1|TRBJ2-7|many|NA
CASSGAGQPNHEQYF
TGCGCCAGCAGTGGCGCGGGACAACCGAACCACGAGCAGTACTTC
>TRBV6-1|TRBJ1-1|NA|NA
CASSEVGGNTEAFF
TGTGCCAGCAGTGAAGTAGGGGGGAACACTGAAGCTTTCTTT
>TRBV15|TRBJ2-2|NA|TRBD1
CATGTGLSGELFF
TGTGCCACCGGGACAGGGCTGAGCGGGGAGCTGTTTTTT
>TRBV5-1|TRBJ2-3|NA|NA
CASSQTGALSTDTQYF
TGCGCCAGCAGCCAAACAGGCGCCCTTAGCACAGATACGCAGTATTTT
>TRBV4-1|TRBJ1-2|NA|NA
CASSQVGLSGYTF
TGCGCCAGCAGCCAAGTGGGCTTGAGTGGCTACACCTTC
>TRBV7-2|TRBJ2-1|few|NA
CASSLAGRDRDNEQFF
TGTGCCAGCAGCTTAGCGGGGCGGGACAGAGACAATGAGCAGTTCTTC
>TRBV7-9|TRBJ2-5|NA|NA
CASSPPTSRFPGTQYF
TGTGCCAGCAGCCCCCCTACCAGCAGATTTCCAGGGACCCAGTACTTC
>TRBV6-5|TRBJ1-4|NA|NA
CASSFGGAGTEKLFF
TGTGCCAGCAGTTTCGGGGGCGCCGGTACGGAAAAACTGTTTTTT
>TRBV7-2|TRBJ2-3|NA|TRBD2
CASSFQLAGGRTQYF
TGTGCCAGCAGCTTCCAACTAGCGGGGGGACGAACGCAGTATTTT
>TRBV7-9|TRBJ2-5|NA|NA
CASSLGRGAEETQYF
TGTGCCAGCAGCTTAGGGAGGGGGGCCGAGGAGACCCAGTACTTC
>TRBV20-1|TRBJ2-5|NA|TRBD1
CSARKGAVQETQYF
TGCAGTGCTAGGAAGGGGGCCGTCCAAGAGACCCAGTACTTC
>TRBV12-3/TRBV12-4|TRBJ1-2|NA|NA
CASSSYPVGYTF
TGTGCCAGCAGTTCCTACCCGGTTGGCTACACCTTC
>TRBV4-1|TRBJ2-3|few|NA
CASSQDLAGSTDTQYF
TGCGCCAGCAGCCAAGATCTCGCGGGGAGTACAGATACGCAGTATTTT
>TRBV6-5|TRBJ1-1|few|TRBD1
CASSPGGGGAFF
TGTGCCAGCAGCCCAGGGGGAGGGGGAGCTTTCTTT
>TRBV20-1|TRBJ2-6|few|TRBD1
CSARDLIQGSGANVLTF
TGCAGTGCTAGAGATCTTATACAGGGGTCTGGGGCCAACGTCCTGACTTTC
>TRBV7-2|TRBJ1-5|many|TRBD1
CASSLTGASNQPQHF
TGTGCCAGCAGCCTGACAGGGGCCAGCAATCAGCCCCAGCATTTT
>TRBV20-1|TRBJ2-7|NA|NA
CSARSFYEQYF
TGCAGTGCTCGCTCCTTCTACGAGCAGTACTTC
>TRBV7-2|TRBJ2-1|few|TRBD1
CASSHGQGTYNEQFF
TGTGCCAGCAGCCACGGACAGGGCACCTACAATGAGCAGTTCTTC
>TRBV20-1|TRBJ2-1|many|TRBD2
CSARQRVAGGRYNEQFF
TGCAGTGCTAGACAAAGAGTAGCGGGGGGGCGGTACAATGAGCAGTTCTTC
>TRBV12-5|TRBJ2-5|few|TRBD1
CASGWGQLGETQYF
TGTGCTAGTGGTTGGGGACAGCTGGGGGAGACCCAGTACTTC
>TRBV10-3|TRBJ2-5|few|NA
CAIRYGEYQETQYF
TGTGCCATTCGGTACGGGGAGTACCAAGAGACCCAGTACTTC
>TRBV2|TRBJ2-7|few|TRBD2
CASSEEAGPYEQYF
TGTGCCAGCAGTGAGGAAGCGGGGCCCTACGAGCAGTACTTC
>TRBV20-1|TRBJ2-5|few|TRBD2
CSASGTSGRETQYF
TGCAGTGCCTCCGGGACTAGCGGGAGAGAGACCCAGTACTTC
>TRBV5-1|TRBJ1-3|few|TRBD1
CASSLSQGAGGNTIYF
TGCGCCAGCAGCTTATCACAGGGGGCTGGTGGAAACACCATATATTTT
>TRBV15|TRBJ2-7|few|NA
CATSTKDGSYEQYF
TGTGCCACCAGCACCAAGGACGGAAGTTACGAGCAGTACTTC
>TRBV13|TRBJ2-3|NA|NA
CASSPTDGHHITDTQYF
TGTGCCAGCAGCCCCACGGACGGACATCATATCACAGATACGCAGTATTTT
>TRBV4-1|TRBJ2-5|NA|NA
CASSQGLSSGTQYF
TGCGCCAGCAGCCAGGGCCTTAGCAGCGGGACCCAGTACTTC